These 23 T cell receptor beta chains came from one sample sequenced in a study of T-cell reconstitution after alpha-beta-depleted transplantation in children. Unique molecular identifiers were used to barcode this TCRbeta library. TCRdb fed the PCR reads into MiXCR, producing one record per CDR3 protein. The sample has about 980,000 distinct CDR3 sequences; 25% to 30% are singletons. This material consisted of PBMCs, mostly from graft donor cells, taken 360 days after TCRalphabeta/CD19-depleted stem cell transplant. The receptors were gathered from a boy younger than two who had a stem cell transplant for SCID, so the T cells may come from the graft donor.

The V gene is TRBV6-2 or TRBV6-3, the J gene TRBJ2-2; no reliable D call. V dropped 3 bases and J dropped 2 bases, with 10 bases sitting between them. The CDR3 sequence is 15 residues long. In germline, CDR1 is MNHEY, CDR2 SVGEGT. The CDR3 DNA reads TGTGCCAGCAGTTATCGCCTGACCAACACCGGGGAGCTGTTTTTT. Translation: CASSYRLTNTGELFF.

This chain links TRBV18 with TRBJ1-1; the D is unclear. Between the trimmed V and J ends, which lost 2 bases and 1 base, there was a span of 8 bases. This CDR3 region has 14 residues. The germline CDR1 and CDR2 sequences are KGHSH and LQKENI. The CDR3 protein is CASSPIRKNTEAFF. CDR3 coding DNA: TGTGCCAGCTCACCAATAAGAAAGAACACTGAAGCTTTCTTT.

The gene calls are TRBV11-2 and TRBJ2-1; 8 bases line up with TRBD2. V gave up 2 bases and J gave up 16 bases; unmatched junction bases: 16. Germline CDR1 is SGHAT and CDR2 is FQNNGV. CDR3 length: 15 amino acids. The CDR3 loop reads CASSLRDYNRGGKFF. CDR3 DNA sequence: TGTGCCAGCAGCTTACGAGACTACAATCGGGGGGGCAAATTCTTC.

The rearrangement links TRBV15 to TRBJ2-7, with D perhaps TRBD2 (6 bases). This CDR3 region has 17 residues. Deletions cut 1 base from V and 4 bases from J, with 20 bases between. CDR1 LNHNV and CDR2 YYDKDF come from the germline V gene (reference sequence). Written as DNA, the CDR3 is TGTGCCACCAGCAGAGTGGGGGGACCCAGAAACCCTTACGAGCAGTACTTC. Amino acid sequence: CATSRVGGPRNPYEQYF.

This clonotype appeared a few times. The CDR3 protein is CASSQPRQGWDSPLHF. The CDR3 coding sequence is TGTGCCAGCAGCCAACCACGACAGGGTTGGGATTCACCCCTCCACTTT. The chain recombines TRBV7-7 with TRBJ1-6; 7 nucleotides line up with TRBD1. The CDR3 contains 16 residues. V lost 5 bases and J lost 8; bases outside the gene matches: 12. Germline lookup yields CDR1 SSHAT and CDR2 FNYEAQ (reference sequence).

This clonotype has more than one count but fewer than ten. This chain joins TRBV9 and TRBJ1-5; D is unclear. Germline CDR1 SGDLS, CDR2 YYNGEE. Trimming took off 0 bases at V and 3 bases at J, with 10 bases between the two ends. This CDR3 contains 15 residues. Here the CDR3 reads CASSVDYGLNQPQHF. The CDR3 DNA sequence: TGTGCCAGCAGCGTAGACTACGGGCTCAATCAGCCCCAGCATTTT.

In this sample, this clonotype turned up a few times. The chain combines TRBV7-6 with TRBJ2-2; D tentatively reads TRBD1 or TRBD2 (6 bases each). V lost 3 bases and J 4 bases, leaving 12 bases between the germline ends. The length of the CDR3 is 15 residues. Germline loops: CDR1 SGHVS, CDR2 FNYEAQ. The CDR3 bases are TGTGCCAGCAGCTTGAGGGGGGTCCGCACCGGGGAGCTGTTTTTT. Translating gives CASSLRGVRTGELFF.

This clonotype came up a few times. CDR3 amino acids: CASSLEVGGRETQYF. The CDR3 DNA reads as TGTGCCAGCAGCTTAGAGGTTGGGGGTCGAGAGACCCAGTACTTC. The gene calls are TRBV7-7 and TRBJ2-5; D tentatively fits TRBD1 or TRBD2 (5 bases each). The germline V gene has CDR1 SSHAT and CDR2 FNYEAQ (reference sequence). V lost 1 base to trimming and J lost 4 bases, with 13 bases between them. This CDR3 has 15 residues. Complete variable domain (other parts from reference TRBV7-7 and TRBJ2-5): GAGVSQSPRYKVTKRGQDVTLRCDPISSHATLYWYQQALGQGPEFLTYFNYEAQPDKSGLPSDRFSAERPEGSISTLTIQRTEQRDSAMYRCASSLEVGGRETQYFGPGTRLLVL.

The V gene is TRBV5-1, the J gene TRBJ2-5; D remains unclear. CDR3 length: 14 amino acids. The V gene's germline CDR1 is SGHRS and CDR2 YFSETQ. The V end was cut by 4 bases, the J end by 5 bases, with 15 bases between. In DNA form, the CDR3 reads TGCGCCAGCAGCGGAACTATGCCCCCGGAGACCCAGTACTTC. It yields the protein CASSGTMPPETQYF.

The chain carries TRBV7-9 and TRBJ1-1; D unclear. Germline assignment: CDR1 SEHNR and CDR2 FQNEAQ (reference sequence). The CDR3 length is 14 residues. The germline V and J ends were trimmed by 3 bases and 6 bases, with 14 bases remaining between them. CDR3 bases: TGTGCCAGCAGCTTGGTTAGCAAAGACGCTGAAGCTTTCTTT. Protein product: CASSLVSKDAEAFF. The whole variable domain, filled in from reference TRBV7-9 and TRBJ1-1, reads DTGVSQNPRHKITKRGQNVTFRCDPISEHNRLYWYRQTLGQGPEFLTYFQNEAQLEKSRLLSDRFSAERPKGSFSTLEIQRTEQGDSAMYLCASSLVSKDAEAFFGQGTRLTVV.

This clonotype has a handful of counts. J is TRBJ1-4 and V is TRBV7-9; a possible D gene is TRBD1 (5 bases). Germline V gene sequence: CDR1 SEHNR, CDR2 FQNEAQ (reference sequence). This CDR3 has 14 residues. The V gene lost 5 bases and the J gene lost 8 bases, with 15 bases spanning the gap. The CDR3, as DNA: TGTGCCAGCAGCGCCCCCCGGGCAGGGGAAAAACTGTTTTTT. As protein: CASSAPRAGEKLFF. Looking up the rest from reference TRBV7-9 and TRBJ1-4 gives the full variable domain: DTGVSQNPRHKITKRGQNVTFRCDPISEHNRLYWYRQTLGQGPEFLTYFQNEAQLEKSRLLSDRFSAERPKGSFSTLEIQRTEQGDSAMYLCASSAPRAGEKLFFGSGTQLSVL.

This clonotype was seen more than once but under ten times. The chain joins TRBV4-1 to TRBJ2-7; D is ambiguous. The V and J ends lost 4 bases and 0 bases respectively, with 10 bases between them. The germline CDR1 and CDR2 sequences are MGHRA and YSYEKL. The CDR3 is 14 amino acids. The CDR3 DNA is TGCGCCAGCAGCCCACAAGGTCTCTCCTACGAGCAGTACTTC. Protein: CASSPQGLSYEQYF.

The CDR3 region is CASSETGGPGYTF. CDR3 coding DNA: TGCGCCAGCAGCGAGACAGGGGGTCCTGGCTACACCTTC. This sequence joins TRBV5-1 and TRBJ1-2; TRBD1 matches 9 bases. Trimming removed 4 bases from V and 7 bases from J; junction bases left unmatched: 5. CDR3 length: 13 amino acids. Germline-derived CDR1 and CDR2 are SGHRS and YFSETQ.

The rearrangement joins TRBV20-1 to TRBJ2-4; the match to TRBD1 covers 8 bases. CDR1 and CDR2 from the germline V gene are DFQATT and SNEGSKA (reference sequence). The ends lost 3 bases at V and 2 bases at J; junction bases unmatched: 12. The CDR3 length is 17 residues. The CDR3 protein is CSASPGQGKGSKNIQYF. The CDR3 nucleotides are TGCAGTGCTAGCCCCGGACAGGGAAAGGGGTCCAAAAACATTCAGTACTTC.

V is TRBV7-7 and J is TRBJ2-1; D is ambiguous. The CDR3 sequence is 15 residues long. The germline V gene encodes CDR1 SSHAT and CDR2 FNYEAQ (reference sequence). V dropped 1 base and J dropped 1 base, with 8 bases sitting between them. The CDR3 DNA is TGTGCCAGCAGCTTAGACATAAAGTCCTACAATGAGCAGTTCTTC. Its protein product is CASSLDIKSYNEQFF.

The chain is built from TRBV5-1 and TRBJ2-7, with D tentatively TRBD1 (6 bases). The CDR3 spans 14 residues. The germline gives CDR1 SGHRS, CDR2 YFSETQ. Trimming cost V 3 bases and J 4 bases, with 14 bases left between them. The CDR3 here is CASSSRGLEYEQYF. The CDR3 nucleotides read TGCGCCAGCAGCTCGAGGGGGTTAGAGTACGAGCAGTACTTC.

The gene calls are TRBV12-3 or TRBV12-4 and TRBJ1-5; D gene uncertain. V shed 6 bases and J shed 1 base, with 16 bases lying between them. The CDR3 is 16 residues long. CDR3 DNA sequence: TGTGCCAGCAGCCTGGAAGGGCTGTGGAGCAATCAGCCCCAGCATTTT. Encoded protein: CASSLEGLWSNQPQHF.

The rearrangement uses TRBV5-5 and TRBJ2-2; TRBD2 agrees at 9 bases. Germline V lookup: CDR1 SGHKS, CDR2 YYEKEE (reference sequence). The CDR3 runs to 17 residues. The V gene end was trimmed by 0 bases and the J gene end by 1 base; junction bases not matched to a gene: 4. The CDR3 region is CASSLGPAGGNTGELFF. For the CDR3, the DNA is TGTGCCAGCAGCTTGGGGCCAGCGGGGGGGAACACCGGGGAGCTGTTTTTT.

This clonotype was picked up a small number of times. CDR3 DNA sequence: TGTGCCAGCAGCCCTAGACTAGCGGGGGGGCAAGGGGACAATGAGCAGTTCTTC. Its translation is CASSPRLAGGQGDNEQFF. The genes are TRBV11-2 and TRBJ2-1; 14 nucleotides match TRBD2. Germline assignment: CDR1 SGHAT and CDR2 FQNNGV. CDR3 length equals 18 residues. The junction had 11 bases not matched to a gene; V was cut back by 5 bases and J by 5 bases.

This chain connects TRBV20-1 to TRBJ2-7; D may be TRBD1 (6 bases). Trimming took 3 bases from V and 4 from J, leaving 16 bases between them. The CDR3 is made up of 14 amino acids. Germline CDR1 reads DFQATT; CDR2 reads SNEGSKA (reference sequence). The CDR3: CSASPYGTQYEQYF. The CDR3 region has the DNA TGCAGTGCTAGTCCCTACGGGACACAATACGAGCAGTACTTC.

The CDR3 bases are TGTGCCAGCTCAAACCTGCAGGATCCAAATTCCTTTTACGAGCAGTACTTC. Its protein product is CASSNLQDPNSFYEQYF. J is TRBJ2-7 and V is TRBV18; no reliable D call. Per the germline V gene, CDR1 is KGHSH and CDR2 is LQKENI. CDR3 length equals 17 residues. The germline V and J ends were trimmed by 5 bases and 4 bases, with 24 bases remaining between them.

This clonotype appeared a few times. This chain's CDR3 is CASSDHGRPKAEAFF. The DNA for the CDR3 is TGTGCCAGCAGCGATCACGGACGTCCCAAGGCCGAAGCTTTCTTT. J is TRBJ1-1 and V is TRBV6-2 or TRBV6-3, with D unclear. Germline CDR1 reads MNHEY; CDR2 reads SVGEGT. The CDR3 consists of 15 residues. V was trimmed by 6 bases and J by 8 bases, leaving 22 bases between them.

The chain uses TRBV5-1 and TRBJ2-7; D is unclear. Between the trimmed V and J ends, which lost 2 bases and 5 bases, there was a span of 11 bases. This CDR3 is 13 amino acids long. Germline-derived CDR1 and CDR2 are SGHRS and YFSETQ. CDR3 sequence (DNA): TGCGCCAGCAGCTTTGGAGACTTGGACGAGCAGTACTTC. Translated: CASSFGDLDEQYF.